This is a list of T cell receptor beta chains from one sample in a study of CD8+CD57+ T cells in acquired aplastic anemia. TCRdb analysed the reads with MiXCR anew, one entry per CDR3 protein. Of about 400,000 distinct CDR3 sequences listed, 55% to 70% are singletons. The sequencing sample was made of sorted CD4+, CD8+, or CD8+CD57+ T cells (not recorded which) from PBMCs. Receptors were obtained from a human donor in good health, serving as a control. The CDR3 runs from the conserved cysteine through the conserved F or W. Fields, in order: J gene, D gene, V gene, clone size, CDR3 DNA, CDR3 protein. D genes are given only for firm matches. Expanded clones get a size class; other rows say once, few or many, or leave the size out.

J gene: TRBJ2-3
D gene: .
V gene: TRBV7-7
clone size: .
CDR3 DNA: TGTGCTAGCAGCTCGAATCGACCAGGGGATACGCAGTATTTT
CDR3 protein: CASSSNRPGDTQYF

J gene: TRBJ2-4
D gene: TRBD2
V gene: TRBV6-6
clone size: .
CDR3 DNA: TGTGCCAGCAGTTACTCTAGCGGGGGGAACATTCAGTACTTC
CDR3 protein: CASSYSSGGNIQYF

J gene: TRBJ1-2
D gene: .
V gene: TRBV11-2
clone size: many
CDR3 DNA: TGTGCCAGCAGCTCCCTTGCTTCCGGGGCCTATGGCTACACCTTC
CDR3 protein: CASSSLASGAYGYTF

J gene: TRBJ1-5
D gene: .
V gene: TRBV5-1
clone size: .
CDR3 DNA: TGTGCCAGCCGGCAAGAAATTAGCAATCAGCCCCAGCATTTT
CDR3 protein: CASRQEISNQPQHF

J gene: TRBJ2-3
D gene: TRBD2
V gene: TRBV5-1
clone size: many
CDR3 DNA: TGCGCCAGCAGCTTGGCCGGGCTAGCGGGGAGCACAGATACGCAGTATTTT
CDR3 protein: CASSLAGLAGSTDTQYF

J gene: TRBJ1-2
D gene: .
V gene: TRBV9
clone size: .
CDR3 DNA: TGTGCCAGCAGCGAAGACATACGGGGAAATAACTATGCCTTC
CDR3 protein: CASSEDIRGNNYAF

J gene: TRBJ1-2
D gene: .
V gene: TRBV9
clone size: .
CDR3 DNA: TGTGCCAGCAGCGTAGCGCAGCTAGCGGGGGATTGCTATGGCTACACCTTC
CDR3 protein: CASSVAQLAGDCYGYTF

J gene: TRBJ2-5
D gene: .
V gene: TRBV9
clone size: .
CDR3 DNA: TGTGCCAGCAGCTCGGGCCCGGGGGATACGCAGTATTCCCAGTACTTC
CDR3 protein: CASSSGPGDTQYSQYF

J gene: TRBJ1-6
D gene: .
V gene: TRBV7-2
clone size: .
CDR3 DNA: TGTGCCAGCAGCTTAGTTCTGCGCCCGGGGTCGGCCGTCCACTTT
CDR3 protein: CASSLVLRPGSAVHF

J gene: TRBJ2-6
D gene: .
V gene: TRBV7-9
clone size: .
CDR3 DNA: TGTGCCAGCAGCTCGGGGGGGACAGGGAACTCACCCCTCACTTTC
CDR3 protein: CASSSGGTGNSPLTF

J gene: TRBJ2-7
D gene: .
V gene: TRBV19
clone size: .
CDR3 DNA: TGTGCCAGCAGCTCACCGAGCACAGGAAGGAGGTCCTACGAGCAGTACTTC
CDR3 protein: CASSSPSTGRRSYEQYF

J gene: TRBJ1-1
D gene: .
V gene: TRBV2
clone size: .
CDR3 DNA: TGTGCCAGCAGCGAGGGCAGGGCTCACTCTGAAGCTTTCTTT
CDR3 protein: CASSEGRAHSEAFF